The clone carrying this T cell receptor (beta chain) has just one count. The antigen is undetermined. This sample was included in a study of identifying expanded T cells in peripheral blood. Study observations and caveats: Differentially abundant clones: 0.95 to 1.5 between replicates, around 17 at roughly 15 days, 19 at four. Across healthy donors, higher total template counts meant significantly greater approximately 2-week count variance.

CDR3 length: 16 residues. The germline V gene has CDR1 SGHVS and CDR2 FQNEAQ. V gave up 4 bases and J gave up 0 bases; unmatched junction bases: 7. Method: immunoSEQ multiplex PCR; TCRdb's copy keeps in-frame clones and lacks some. The sample carries roughly 81,000 clones, roughly 84% recorded once. Sequenced sample: blood. The clonotype originates from a person aged 18 to 75 in good health. The chain is built from TRBV7-8 and TRBJ2-3; 7 nucleotides align to TRBD1. CDR3 region: CASSSREGASTDTQYF. DNA of the CDR3: TGTGCCAGCAGCTCTCGCGAGGGGGCTAGCACAGATACGCAGTATTTT.